The 11 T cell receptor beta chains presented below share a single source sample, sequenced in a study of T cell repertoires in cytomegalovirus infection. TCRdb analysed the reads with MiXCR anew, one entry per CDR3 protein. This repertoire shows about 740,000 distinct CDR3 sequences, 35% to 40% found once; its top ten account for under 3%. Sequencing used PBMCs. These receptors were taken from a human donor in good health (CMV status not recorded). Some clones in this sample may be carry-over from other donors' samples.

The chain uses TRBV7-8 and TRBJ2-5; 14 nucleotides align to TRBD2. The CDR3 spans 17 residues. V shed 4 bases, J shed 4 bases, and the junction held 8 bases outside the gene matches. CDR1 and CDR2 from the germline V gene are SGHVS and FQNEAQ. CDR3 in amino acids: CASSSPTSGRARETQYF. For the CDR3, the DNA is TGTGCCAGCAGCTCCCCGACTAGCGGGAGGGCGAGAGAGACCCAGTACTTC.

CDR3 in DNA: TGTGCCAGCAGTTTGCGTAGCGGGAGGGCCGGAACCGGGGAGCTGTTTTTT. This translates into CASSLRSGRAGTGELFF. The chain combines TRBV27 with TRBJ2-2, with 11 bases fitting TRBD2. Trimming took 3 bases from V and 5 from J; bases not matched to a gene: 8. The CDR3 runs to 17 residues. Germline CDR1 MNHEY, CDR2 SMNVEV (reference sequence).

V and J are TRBV2 and TRBJ1-5; 7 nucleotides agree with TRBD1. The CDR3 has 15 amino acids. V was clipped by 3 bases and J by 5 bases; unmatched bases: 7. CDR1 and CDR2 from the germline V gene are SNHLY and FYNNEI. The CDR3 reads CASSDEQGMDQPQHF. CDR3 DNA sequence: TGTGCCAGCAGTGACGAACAGGGGATGGATCAGCCCCAGCATTTT.

This clonotype was seen many times. V gene TRBV7-9 combines with J gene TRBJ1-4; possibly TRBD1 for D (6 bases). Trimming shortened V by 4 bases and J by 5 bases, and 11 bases separated the two germline ends. The CDR3 loop spans 14 amino acids. CDR1 and CDR2 from the germline V gene are SEHNR and FQNEAQ (reference sequence). Here the CDR3 reads CASSSGDSNEKLFF. CDR3 nucleotide sequence: TGTGCCAGCAGCTCAGGGGACTCAAATGAAAAACTGTTTTTT.

The V call is TRBV5-1, the J call TRBJ2-1, with TRBD2 as a possible D gene (5 bases). The CDR3 runs to 15 residues. The V end was cut by 0 bases, the J end by 5 bases, with 12 bases between. Germline V CDR1 and CDR2: SGHRS, YFSETQ. The chain's CDR3 is CASSLGGETDNEQFF. The CDR3 nucleotides read TGCGCCAGCAGCTTGGGTGGGGAGACGGACAATGAGCAGTTCTTC.

With regard to this clonotype: One end of the junction fails to match germline, which may point to a read error. The chain is built from TRBV7-4 and TRBJ1-6; perhaps TRBD1 as D (6 bases). The CDR3 runs to 14 residues. Germline V gene sequence: CDR1 SGHVT, CDR2 SQSDAQ. The CDR3 coding sequence is TGTGCCAGCAGCTTAGGGACAGAGAATTCACCCCTCCAATTT. Residues: CASSLGTENSPLQF. The full variable domain, its missing parts supplied by reference TRBV7-4 and TRBJ1-6, is GAGVSQSPRYKVAKRGRDVALRCDSISGHVTLYWYRQTLGQGSEVLTYSQSDAQRDKSGRPSGRFSAERPERSVSTLKIQRTEQGDSAVYLCASSLGTENSPLQFGNGTRLTVT.

There are a few counts of this clonotype. The chain uses TRBV27 and TRBJ2-7; the match to TRBD2 covers 10 bases. V lost 5 bases and J lost 4; bases outside the gene matches: 14. The CDR3 sequence is 17 residues long. Germline V gene sequence: CDR1 MNHEY, CDR2 SMNVEV (reference sequence). In nucleotides, the CDR3 is TGTGCCAGCAGTCCCCTCGGCCGGACTAGCGGTCCGTACGAGCAGTACTTC. It encodes CASSPLGRTSGPYEQYF.

The chain joins TRBV10-2 to TRBJ1-3; 8 bases are a match to TRBD1. V was clipped by 0 bases and J by 1 base; unmatched bases: 5. The germline CDR1 and CDR2 sequences are WSHSY and SAAADI. The CDR3 sequence is 17 residues long. The CDR3 loop reads CASSESTGQASGNTIYF. In DNA, the CDR3 is TGCGCCAGCAGTGAGTCGACGGGACAGGCTTCTGGAAACACCATATATTTT.

This clonotype is a singleton in its sample. The CDR3 reads CASSLGLESDSPLHF. The CDR3, as DNA: TGTGCCAGCAGCTTGGGACTGGAATCTGATTCACCCCTCCACTTT. V usage is TRBV5-4 and J usage is TRBJ1-6; D not resolved. Germline CDR1 and CDR2: SGHNT and YYREEE (reference sequence). V lost 0 bases, J lost 8 bases, and 12 bases lay in between. The CDR3 length is 15 residues.

There are a few counts of this clonotype. The chain recombines TRBV11-3 with TRBJ2-2, with TRBD1 matching over 9 bases. The J segment lost 5 bases and the V segment lost 4 bases, leaving 8 bases of the junction unmatched. Germline loops: CDR1 SGHNT, CDR2 YENEEA. The CDR3 loop spans 16 amino acids. The CDR3 protein is CASSSGTGRYTGELFF. The CDR3 DNA is TGTGCCAGCAGCTCCGGGACAGGGAGGTATACCGGGGAGCTGTTTTTT.

This clonotype was seen more than once but under ten times. The V and J genes are TRBV12-3 or TRBV12-4 and TRBJ1-2; possible D gene TRBD1, 6 bases. The CDR3 has 13 amino acids. V was trimmed by 5 bases and J by 4 bases, leaving 11 bases between them. The CDR3 sequence: CASSPGTPYGYTF. The CDR3 DNA reads TGTGCCAGCAGTCCAGGGACACCCTATGGCTACACCTTC.